The clone carrying this TCR beta chain appeared a few times. Using a J-beta primer mix together with a sample-barcoded 5' primer, a second PCR was run for about 6 to 12 cycles. TCRdb re-called the 5' RACE reads through MiXCR, storing one row per CDR3 protein. The sample lists 800,000 to 950,000 distinct CDR3 sequences; about 27% were seen once. This entry is derived from a study of blood T cells in healthy people across ages. V lost 7 bases to trimming and J lost 5 bases; unmatched junction nucleotides: 6. Germline V gene lookup returns CDR1 GTSNPN and CDR2 SVGIG (reference sequence). This CDR3 is built from 12 residues. The same sample was also used in a study of T cells of mothers and their children.

Material for sequencing was blood. This clonotype originated in a woman between 40 and 55 years old in good health. V usage is TRBV30 and J usage is TRBJ2-5; 8 bases are shared with TRBD1. CDR3 loop: CASQGVGETQYF. The CDR3 DNA reads TGTGCCTCACAGGGGGTCGGCGAGACCCAGTACTTC.